These T cell receptor beta chains were read from a single sample in a study of cytotoxic CD8 clonotypes in ibrutinib-treated CLL. The table came from immunoSEQ multiplex PCR; TCRdb's copy has only in-frame clones and leaves some out. The table shows 97,000 or so clones, with around 80% occurring only once. This material consisted of PBMCs, taken after 12 months of ibrutinib treatment. The receptors here all came from a human donor with chronic lymphocytic leukemia. CDR3s include the opening cysteine and the closing phenylalanine or tryptophan. The D gene is left open where the match is weak. The size of a clone is reported for some rows only, either as once, few or many, or as a class for expanded clones.

TRBJ1-1 12 - - TRBV2 CASRTANTEAFF TGTGCCAGCAGAACAGCGAACACTGAAGCTTTCTTT
TRBJ2-7 12 - few TRBV14 CASSVAAYEQYF TGTGCCAGCAGCGTAGCGGCCTACGAGCAGTACTTC
TRBJ2-2 14 - - TRBV7-9 CASSLGRGTGELFF TGTGCCAGCAGCCTGGGCCGGGGCACCGGGGAGCTGTTTTTT
TRBJ2-3 17 TRBD2 - TRBV5-1 CASSRVAGGTSTDTQYF TGCGCCAGCAGCCGGGTAGCGGGGGGAACTAGCACAGATACGCAGTATTTT
TRBJ2-7 14 TRBD1 once TRBV19 CASSKTGGRYEQYF TGTGCCAGTAGTAAGACAGGGGGCAGGTACGAGCAGTACTTC
TRBJ1-2 15 - - TRBV5-1 CASSLEANRIYGYTF TGCGCCAGCAGCTTGGAGGCAAATCGAATCTATGGCTACACCTTC
TRBJ1-5 14 TRBD1 - TRBV2 CASSVSGGTQPQHF TGTGCCAGCAGTGTTTCAGGGGGCACTCAGCCCCAGCATTTT
TRBJ1-2 13 - - TRBV11-1 CASSLSGLYGYTF TGTGCCAGCAGCTTATCAGGACTTTATGGCTACACCTTC
TRBJ2-7 14 - - TRBV7-2 CASSFRGGPYEQYF TGTGCCAGCAGCTTTCGCGGGGGCCCCTACGAGCAGTACTTC
TRBJ1-1 14 - - TRBV5-1 CASSLALRGAEAFF TGCGCCAGCAGCTTGGCTCTCCGAGGGGCTGAAGCTTTCTTT
TRBJ2-4 17 - few TRBV4-1 CASSPLGRAEFQNIQYF TGCGCCAGCAGCCCCTTGGGCAGGGCGGAGTTTCAAAACATTCAGTACTTC
TRBJ1-4 16 TRBD1 - TRBV15 CATSRVGTGGNEKLFF TGTGCCACCAGCAGAGTAGGGACAGGGGGCAATGAAAAACTGTTTTTT
TRBJ2-7 14 TRBD1 - TRBV29-1 CSVRKETGPYEQYF TGCAGCGTTCGAAAGGAGACAGGGCCCTACGAGCAGTACTTC
TRBJ2-1 16 - - TRBV4-1 CASSQGVGRFRNEQFF TGCGCCAGCAGCCAAGGGGTAGGTAGGTTCCGCAATGAGCAGTTCTTC
TRBJ2-5 15 - - TRBV19 CASSKTGRGDGTQYF TGTGCCAGTAGTAAGACAGGCCGGGGAGATGGGACCCAGTACTTC
TRBJ1-1 12 - - TRBV30 CAGEQESTEAFF TGTGCCGGGGAGCAAGAGAGCACTGAAGCTTTCTTT
TRBJ2-7 13 TRBD1 - TRBV30 CAWSVGQAYEQYF TGTGCCTGGAGTGTAGGACAGGCCTACGAGCAGTACTTC
TRBJ1-1 13 - many TRBV30 CAWSVEMRAEAFF TGTGCCTGGAGTGTAGAAATGAGGGCTGAAGCTTTCTTT